This TCR beta chain is drawn from a study of cytomegalovirus exposure and HLA in healthy donors. Study in general: Caucasian-associated ancestry cluster membership applied to 75% to 85% of around 400 genotyped donors.

The CDR3 spans 13 residues. The ends lost 8 bases at V and 2 bases at J; junction bases unmatched: 4. From germline, CDR1 is MRHNA and CDR2 SNTAGT. The PCR used 60 Vbeta and 13 Jbeta primers. Only in-frame clones appear in the TCRdb table, and some are missing; sequencing was by immunoSEQ multiplex PCR. The sample includes over 90,000 clones, 76% seen only once; the top ten take over 15%. Of note for this clone: The antigen is undetermined.

Findings and caveats of the study: A later analysis by the authors found several of the most significant clusters apparently linked to common viral pathogens. In a later analysis, at a false discovery rate of 0.05, roughly 17,000 TCR beta sequences matched HLA alleles. CMV serostatus was the only recorded immune exposure for donors.

The V and J genes are TRBV6-4 and TRBJ2-3; 7 bases match TRBD2. The sequence was obtained from a woman in her sixties in good health and CMV-seropositive. Specimen: PBMCs. The CDR3 region is CASGAGVTDTQYF. The CDR3 DNA reads as TGTGCCAGCGGCGCGGGGGTCACAGATACGCAGTATTTT.